Listed below are T cell receptor beta chains from one sample, sequenced in a study of Ad26.COV2.S vaccination and SARS-CoV-2 variants. Data came from immunoSEQ multiplex PCR; TCRdb stores just in-frame clones and leaves some out. The top ten hold about 2.5% of the sample, which has roughly 500,000 clones, roughly 87% seen once. Specimen: peripheral blood, collected in a trial of Ad26.COV2.S vaccine versus placebo. These receptors all come from a person aged 18-60 years who received the Ad26.COV2.S COVID-19 vaccine or a placebo. CDR3s leave out the opening cysteine and the closing phenylalanine or tryptophan. D genes are given only for firm matches. Clone size, where shown, is once, few, many, or a class for clones that have expanded.

d_gene: NA
abundance: NA
v_gene: TRBV9
j_gene: TRBJ1-2
CDR3aa: ASSVGVASNYGYT

d_gene: NA
abundance: NA
v_gene: TRBV18
j_gene: TRBJ1-4
CDR3aa: ASSPSVTGLF

d_gene: NA
abundance: NA
v_gene: TRBV11-3
j_gene: TRBJ2-5
CDR3aa: ASTGGGQETQY

d_gene: NA
abundance: NA
v_gene: TRBV20-1
j_gene: TRBJ2-7
CDR3aa: SAMDRGQY

d_gene: NA
abundance: NA
v_gene: TRBV11-3
j_gene: TRBJ2-1
CDR3aa: ASSRTRSEQF

d_gene: TRBD1
abundance: NA
v_gene: TRBV10-1
j_gene: TRBJ2-5
CDR3aa: ASRENRDSLQETQY

d_gene: NA
abundance: NA
v_gene: TRBV18
j_gene: TRBJ1-5
CDR3aa: ASSPPGRANQPQH

d_gene: NA
abundance: few
v_gene: TRBV6-5
j_gene: TRBJ1-2
CDR3aa: ASWDGPFGYT

d_gene: NA
abundance: NA
v_gene: TRBV6-5
j_gene: TRBJ2-3
CDR3aa: ASSYSTDLATDTQY

d_gene: NA
abundance: NA
v_gene: TRBV10-3
j_gene: TRBJ2-2
CDR3aa: AISVLLANTGELF

d_gene: NA
abundance: once
v_gene: TRBV5-5
j_gene: TRBJ1-4
CDR3aa: ASSMTGIQKLF

d_gene: NA
abundance: NA
v_gene: TRBV24-1
j_gene: TRBJ2-2
CDR3aa: ATSDSRAGLLNTGELF

d_gene: NA
abundance: once
v_gene: TRBV7-7
j_gene: TRBJ2-5
CDR3aa: ASSLEPRETQY

d_gene: TRBD1
abundance: NA
v_gene: TRBV7-3
j_gene: TRBJ1-6
CDR3aa: ASSATGGDSPLH

d_gene: TRBD1
abundance: NA
v_gene: TRBV27
j_gene: TRBJ1-4
CDR3aa: ASSALFDRGNEKLF

d_gene: NA
abundance: few
v_gene: TRBV7-6
j_gene: TRBJ1-5
CDR3aa: ASSTGSRQPQH

d_gene: TRBD1
abundance: NA
v_gene: TRBV4-2
j_gene: TRBJ2-1
CDR3aa: ASSRDRGYDEQF

d_gene: NA
abundance: NA
v_gene: TRBV4-2
j_gene: TRBJ2-1
CDR3aa: ASSQGGGATTHEQF

d_gene: NA
abundance: NA
v_gene: TRBV27
j_gene: TRBJ1-4
CDR3aa: ASSESWGAVKLF

d_gene: TRBD1
abundance: NA
v_gene: TRBV6-5
j_gene: TRBJ2-2
CDR3aa: ASRPGQGSPGELF

d_gene: NA
abundance: once
v_gene: TRBV6-2/TRBV6-3
j_gene: TRBJ1-5
CDR3aa: ASSYDRGRVNQPQH

d_gene: NA
abundance: once
v_gene: TRBV19
j_gene: TRBJ2-6
CDR3aa: ASSRDRLSGANVLT

d_gene: TRBD1
abundance: NA
v_gene: TRBV14
j_gene: TRBJ1-1
CDR3aa: ASSHYPGQVNTEAF

d_gene: NA
abundance: NA
v_gene: TRBV4-2
j_gene: TRBJ1-4
CDR3aa: ASSQGPPGKANEKLF

d_gene: TRBD2
abundance: NA
v_gene: TRBV19
j_gene: TRBJ2-2
CDR3aa: ASSIVLAGVHGELF

d_gene: TRBD1
abundance: once
v_gene: TRBV9
j_gene: TRBJ2-1
CDR3aa: ASSPSPGTDSYNEQF

d_gene: NA
abundance: NA
v_gene: TRBV13
j_gene: TRBJ2-2
CDR3aa: ASSRLGYGAKNTGELF

d_gene: NA
abundance: NA
v_gene: TRBV7-2
j_gene: TRBJ2-5
CDR3aa: ASSVSARETQY

d_gene: NA
abundance: NA
v_gene: TRBV4-2
j_gene: TRBJ1-1
CDR3aa: ASSQPRQDVWAF

d_gene: NA
abundance: NA
v_gene: TRBV18
j_gene: TRBJ2-2
CDR3aa: ASSPSSYPVNTGELF

d_gene: NA
abundance: NA
v_gene: TRBV11-3
j_gene: TRBJ1-2
CDR3aa: ASSFLGGYGYT

d_gene: NA
abundance: NA
v_gene: TRBV6-6
j_gene: TRBJ1-2
CDR3aa: ASTRNGAGSIAYGYT

d_gene: NA
abundance: once
v_gene: TRBV5-1
j_gene: TRBJ2-3
CDR3aa: ASSHRGTGTDTQY

d_gene: NA
abundance: NA
v_gene: TRBV30
j_gene: TRBJ2-5
CDR3aa: AWSGQPETQY

d_gene: NA
abundance: NA
v_gene: TRBV2
j_gene: TRBJ1-2
CDR3aa: ASSRTGYGYT

d_gene: NA
abundance: NA
v_gene: TRBV12-3/TRBV12-4
j_gene: TRBJ2-1
CDR3aa: ASSLRNEQF

d_gene: TRBD1
abundance: NA
v_gene: TRBV5-4
j_gene: TRBJ2-5
CDR3aa: ASTSRTGPILETQY

d_gene: TRBD2
abundance: NA
v_gene: TRBV6-5
j_gene: TRBJ2-1
CDR3aa: ASSYLAGGYNEQF

d_gene: TRBD1
abundance: NA
v_gene: TRBV6-2/TRBV6-3
j_gene: TRBJ2-7
CDR3aa: ASSSPGQAAYEQY

d_gene: TRBD1
abundance: NA
v_gene: TRBV7-3
j_gene: TRBJ2-2
CDR3aa: ASRQGARTGELF

d_gene: NA
abundance: NA
v_gene: TRBV9
j_gene: TRBJ1-2
CDR3aa: ASSVDTTLIGYT

d_gene: NA
abundance: NA
v_gene: TRBV5-4
j_gene: TRBJ2-3
CDR3aa: ASSALRDSPGLGTDTQY

d_gene: TRBD1
abundance: NA
v_gene: TRBV5-4
j_gene: TRBJ2-7
CDR3aa: ASSSSRDSYEQY

d_gene: TRBD2
abundance: NA
v_gene: TRBV6-5
j_gene: TRBJ2-3
CDR3aa: ASSRGREASDTQY

d_gene: NA
abundance: NA
v_gene: TRBV5-6
j_gene: TRBJ2-7
CDR3aa: ASSLYRGEQY

d_gene: NA
abundance: NA
v_gene: TRBV7-2
j_gene: TRBJ1-2
CDR3aa: ASSSQQRRLAAYT

d_gene: NA
abundance: NA
v_gene: TRBV5-1
j_gene: TRBJ2-3
CDR3aa: ASSFLGPSSEYEDTQY

d_gene: NA
abundance: NA
v_gene: TRBV13
j_gene: TRBJ2-7
CDR3aa: ASRTTPGDEQY

d_gene: NA
abundance: NA
v_gene: TRBV9
j_gene: TRBJ1-1
CDR3aa: ASSTRHEATAF

d_gene: TRBD1
abundance: NA
v_gene: TRBV5-1
j_gene: TRBJ1-5
CDR3aa: ASSFSGGYDQPQH

d_gene: TRBD1
abundance: NA
v_gene: TRBV7-9
j_gene: TRBJ1-4
CDR3aa: ASSLTPGQGGNEKLF

d_gene: NA
abundance: NA
v_gene: TRBV6-6
j_gene: TRBJ1-2
CDR3aa: ASNPGIRYGYT

d_gene: TRBD1
abundance: NA
v_gene: TRBV29-1
j_gene: TRBJ1-1
CDR3aa: SVGGQHLNTEAF

d_gene: NA
abundance: NA
v_gene: TRBV20-1
j_gene: TRBJ2-3
CDR3aa: SASPAGYLGSTDTQY

d_gene: NA
abundance: NA
v_gene: TRBV7-8
j_gene: TRBJ2-5
CDR3aa: ASSPNQGRFQETQY

d_gene: NA
abundance: NA
v_gene: TRBV5-1
j_gene: TRBJ2-1
CDR3aa: ASSSVGGPYNEQF

d_gene: TRBD1
abundance: NA
v_gene: TRBV6-4
j_gene: TRBJ1-1
CDR3aa: ASAAHRGFISEAF

d_gene: NA
abundance: NA
v_gene: TRBV5-6
j_gene: TRBJ1-3
CDR3aa: ASSLSPGSGNTIY

d_gene: NA
abundance: NA
v_gene: TRBV7-8
j_gene: TRBJ1-1
CDR3aa: ASSFTGYVMNTEAF